Listed below are T cell receptor beta chains from one sample, sequenced in a study of blood T cell repertoires in COVID-19. Measured with immunoSEQ multiplex PCR; TCRdb has only the in-frame clones, and not every one. This sample yields hundreds of thousands of clones, of which approximately 83% are seen a single time; over 7.5% belongs to the top ten. The sample was peripheral blood. These receptors originate from an elderly man with acute or convalescent COVID-19. Both conserved end residues are part of each CDR3. D genes are given only for firm matches. Not every row has a clone size; where given, it reads once, few, many or a size class.

d_gene	abundance	v_gene	j_gene	CDR3nt	CDR3aa
TRBD1	NA	TRBV5-4	TRBJ1-2	TGTGCCAGCAGCTTGGGACAGGGGAGAGGGGGCTACACCTTC	CASSLGQGRGGYTF
NA	NA	TRBV11-2	TRBJ2-3	TGTGCCAGCAGCTTAGTTGAGTTCGCGCAGTATTTT	CASSLVEFAQYF
NA	once	TRBV5-4	TRBJ2-2	TGTGCCAGCAGCTTCGCCAGGGCTAACACCGGGGAGCTGTTTTTT	CASSFARANTGELFF
TRBD1	NA	TRBV5-1	TRBJ1-2	TGCGCCAGCAGCCCGGGGACAGGCCAAGGCTACACCTTC	CASSPGTGQGYTF
NA	NA	TRBV18	TRBJ1-5	TGTGCCAGCTCACCACAGGAGGTGGGCCAGCCCCAGCATTTT	CASSPQEVGQPQHF
NA	few	TRBV6-5	TRBJ1-5	TGTGCCAGCAGTTCCTTACAGGGTACAGGCAATCAGCCCCAGCATTTT	CASSSLQGTGNQPQHF
NA	NA	TRBV4-1	TRBJ1-5	TGCGCCAGCAGCCGAAGCGGGGATAGCAATCAGCCCCAGCATTTT	CASSRSGDSNQPQHF
TRBD1	NA	TRBV5-1	TRBJ1-3	TGCGCCAGCAGCTTTGCCGGGACAGGACTAGCTGGAAACACCATATATTTT	CASSFAGTGLAGNTIYF
NA	few	TRBV14	TRBJ2-7	TGTGCCAGCAGCCAAGGACCGAACAGTAGATACGAGCAGTACTTC	CASSQGPNSRYEQYF
TRBD1	NA	TRBV19	TRBJ1-5	TGTGCCAGTAATAACAGGGGAGGTGGCAATCAGCCCCAGCATTTT	CASNNRGGGNQPQHF
TRBD1	NA	TRBV28	TRBJ1-2	TGTGCCAGCAGTTTCCCGACCGGACAGGGGTACTCTAACTATGGCTACACCTTC	CASSFPTGQGYSNYGYTF
NA	NA	TRBV12-3/TRBV12-4	TRBJ1-2	TGTGCCAGCAGTCTTAGCTATGGCTACACCTTC	CASSLSYGYTF
NA	NA	TRBV10-3	TRBJ1-2	TGTGCCATCAGAGCACAGGGTCGTGGCTACACCTTC	CAIRAQGRGYTF
TRBD2	once	TRBV18	TRBJ2-7	TGTGCCAGCTCACAGAACCCGACTAGCGGGCGCTCCTACGAGCAGTACTTC	CASSQNPTSGRSYEQYF
NA	NA	TRBV19	TRBJ1-5	TGTGCCAGTAGTACGACAGGTGTTCCCTTCCAGCCCCAGCATTTT	CASSTTGVPFQPQHF
NA	NA	TRBV7-2	TRBJ2-3	TGTGCCAGCAGCTTCGGACTGGTAGATACGCAGTATTTT	CASSFGLVDTQYF
NA	once	TRBV10-1	TRBJ2-7	TGCGCCAGCAGTCCCCTGGTGCCGGGGAACTCCTACGAGCAGTACTTC	CASSPLVPGNSYEQYF
NA	NA	TRBV30	TRBJ1-6	TGTGCCTGGAGTCCCAGGGCCTATAATTCACCCCTCCACTTT	CAWSPRAYNSPLHF
TRBD2	NA	TRBV15	TRBJ2-1	TGTGCCACCAGCAGAGCGGGAGGGAGAGATGAGCAGTTCTTC	CATSRAGGRDEQFF
NA	NA	TRBV6-5	TRBJ2-7	TGTGCCAGCAGAAGGGACTTGGACGAGCAGTACTTC	CASRRDLDEQYF
NA	NA	TRBV2	TRBJ1-5	TGTGCCAGCAGTGAAAAAGCGGTAAGCAATCAGCCCCAGCATTTT	CASSEKAVSNQPQHF
NA	NA	TRBV2	TRBJ2-3	TGTGCCAGCAACTTAAACTCTAGGTATACGCAGTATTTT	CASNLNSRYTQYF
NA	NA	TRBV28	TRBJ2-4	TGTGCCAGCAGTCGAAATCAGGCAGGGGTAGCCAAAAACATTCAGTACTTC	CASSRNQAGVAKNIQYF
NA	once	TRBV24-1	TRBJ2-3	TGTGCCACCAGTTGGTGGGGCCCGGGGGAAGATACGCAGTATTTT	CATSWWGPGEDTQYF
TRBD1	once	TRBV12-3/TRBV12-4	TRBJ1-2	TGTGCCAGCACTCCGGGACAGGGTTATGGCTACACCTTC	CASTPGQGYGYTF
TRBD1	NA	TRBV19	TRBJ2-1	TGTGCCACCAAACCGTGGGGACAGGGGGCTGGGAATGAGCAGTTCTTC	CATKPWGQGAGNEQFF
NA	NA	TRBV11-2	TRBJ1-1	TGTGCCAGCAGCTTAGGGGTAGGGAGTGAAGCTTTCTTT	CASSLGVGSEAFF
TRBD1	NA	TRBV6-5	TRBJ1-1	TGTGCCAGCAGTTCCGCAATGACAGGGGGAAACACTGAAGCTTTCTTT	CASSSAMTGGNTEAFF
TRBD1	NA	TRBV10-3	TRBJ1-1	TGTGCCATCAGTGATATCGGACAGGGGAACACTGAAGCTTTCTTT	CAISDIGQGNTEAFF
TRBD2	NA	TRBV13	TRBJ2-5	TGTGCCAGCAGCTTAGGCCTGAGCGGGAGGACCGGGGAGACCCAGTACTTC	CASSLGLSGRTGETQYF
NA	NA	TRBV10-3	TRBJ2-7	TGTGCCATCAGTGACGGCGTAGTGGGGGGCTACGAGCAGTACTTC	CAISDGVVGGYEQYF
TRBD1	NA	TRBV12-3/TRBV12-4	TRBJ1-5	TGTGCCAGCAGCTTGGGACAGGAGAAGCCCCAGCATTTT	CASSLGQEKPQHF
TRBD1	NA	TRBV30	TRBJ1-4	TGTGCCTGGGGGGGACAGAGTAATGAAAAACTGTTTTTT	CAWGGQSNEKLFF
NA	NA	TRBV6-5	TRBJ2-3	TGTGCCAGCAGTTACGGGGGACTGTCGTCAGGTACGCAGTATTTT	CASSYGGLSSGTQYF
TRBD2	NA	TRBV5-1	TRBJ2-7	TGCGCCAGCAGCTCGACCGGGACTAGTTTCCTTGAGCAGTACTTC	CASSSTGTSFLEQYF
TRBD1	NA	TRBV28	TRBJ2-6	TGTGCCAGCAGTTTCGGGGACAGGTCCTCTCTCTCTGGGGCCAACGTCCTGACTTTC	CASSFGDRSSLSGANVLTF
NA	NA	TRBV2	TRBJ1-4	TGTGCCAGCAGGGGGCAGGGTCGAACTAATGAAAAACTGTTTTTT	CASRGQGRTNEKLFF
TRBD1	NA	TRBV25-1	TRBJ2-7	TGTGCCAGCAGTAGGGACAGGAGCTCCTACGAGCAGTACTTC	CASSRDRSSYEQYF
TRBD1	NA	TRBV5-4	TRBJ1-2	TGTGCCAGCAGCTTGCAGGGGGACTATGGCTACACCTTC	CASSLQGDYGYTF
NA	NA	TRBV18	TRBJ1-2	TGTGCCAGCTCACCAGCAGGGGCCTACTACTATGGCTACACCTTC	CASSPAGAYYYGYTF